The 30 T cell receptor beta chains presented below share a single source sample, sequenced in a study of blood T cell repertoires in COVID-19. Sequenced by immunoSEQ multiplex PCR; TCRdb stores in-frame clones only, minus some. The table lists about 170,000 clones, approximately 80% of them singletons. Source material: PBMCs or T cells enriched from blood (not recorded which). The origin of the receptors is a man aged 45-60 years who had recovered from COVID-19.

J is TRBJ2-3 and V is TRBV5-1; 9 nucleotides line up with TRBD1. This CDR3 spans 14 amino acids. V shed 4 bases and J 4 bases; nucleotides not matched to a gene: 4. CDR1 is SGHRS and CDR2 is YFSETQ in the germline V gene. CDR3: CASSPGQGSDTQYF. The CDR3 DNA reads TGCGCCAGCAGCCCGGGACAGGGATCAGATACGCAGTATTTT. Full variable domain (outside the CDR3, taken from reference TRBV5-1 and TRBJ2-3): KAGVTQTPRYLIKTRGQQVTLSCSPISGHRSVSWYQQTPGQGLQFLFEYFSETQRNKGNFPGRFSGRQFSNSRSEMNVSTLELGDSALYLCASSPGQGSDTQYFGPGTRLTVL.

The V gene is TRBV2, the J gene TRBJ1-6, with D maybe TRBD1 (5 bases). Trimming took 5 bases from V and 11 from J, leaving 13 bases between them. The CDR3 runs 13 residues. Germline CDR1 and CDR2: SNHLY and FYNNEI. The CDR3 nucleotides read TGTGCCAGCAGTCCAGGGAGCGGGACACCCCTCCACTTT. This sequence encodes CASSPGSGTPLHF.

This clone was observed once. The chain has TRBV2 and TRBJ1-5; 9 bases fit TRBD1. CDR1 and CDR2 from the germline V gene are SNHLY and FYNNEI. This CDR3 comprises 14 residues. V trimming: 6 bases; J trimming: 6 bases; junction bases outside the gene matches: 6. The CDR3 protein is CASSGDRVGQPQHF. As DNA, the CDR3 is TGTGCCAGCAGCGGGGACAGGGTGGGTCAGCCCCAGCATTTT.

V is TRBV6-2 or TRBV6-3 and J is TRBJ2-5; perhaps TRBD1 as D (6 bases). Trimming cost V 5 bases and J 4 bases, with 14 bases left between them. This CDR3 spans 14 amino acids. Per the germline V gene, CDR1 is MNHEY and CDR2 is SVGEGT. DNA for the CDR3: TGTGCCAGCAGTCGTTCGCCAGGGGTAGAGACCCAGTACTTC. It specifies CASSRSPGVETQYF.

The chain uses TRBV27 and TRBJ1-6, with TRBD1 matching 7 bases. The CDR3 spans 16 residues. Germline CDR1 is MNHEY and CDR2 is SMNVEV (reference sequence). V dropped 7 bases and J dropped 0; count of bases not matched to a gene: 6. The CDR3 loop reads CASTPTGSSYNSPLHF. The CDR3 DNA is TGTGCCAGCACTCCGACAGGGAGCTCCTATAATTCACCCCTCCACTTT.

The CDR3 DNA follows: TGTGCCAGCAGCCCAACAACAGGGGGCTACGAGCAGTACTTC. It translates to CASSPTTGGYEQYF. The chain is built from TRBV7-9 and TRBJ2-7, with 8 bases matching TRBD1. The junction had 6 bases not matched to a gene; V was cut back by 5 bases and J by 3 bases. Germline V lookup: CDR1 SEHNR, CDR2 FQNEAQ (reference sequence). The CDR3 sequence is 14 residues long.

V and J are TRBV21-1 and TRBJ2-2; the table assigns TRBD1, which was not confirmed against the DNA. TRBV21-1 is a documented pseudogene. This CDR3 has 17 residues. CDR3 in DNA: TGTGCCAGCAGCAACCGGGGTTGGGACAGAAACCCCGGGGAGCTGTTTTTT. Protein product: CASSNRGWDRNPGELFF.

A word on this clone: At one boundary the junction diverges from the germline segment, which might be a read error. The chain carries TRBV6-1 and TRBJ1-1; TRBD1 is a possible D gene (6 bases). The CDR3 is 20 residues long. The germline CDR1 and CDR2 sequences are MNHNS and SASEGT. Written as DNA, the CDR3 is TGTGCGAGCAGTGCCCGGACAGATGAAGTGTCCAAAGGGGTCAGCGCTGAAGCTTTCTTT. This translates into CASSARTDEVSKGVSAEAFF.

V usage is TRBV30 and J usage is TRBJ1-1; no definite D call. The germline gives CDR1 GTSNPN, CDR2 SVGIG (reference sequence). There are 13 residues in the CDR3. V was shortened by 3 bases and J by 1 base, with 9 bases between the two germline ends. In DNA, the CDR3 is TGTGCCTGGAGCTGGGAGAAGAACACTGAAGCTTTCTTT. Translating gives CAWSWEKNTEAFF.

The J gene is TRBJ1-5, the V gene TRBV19; D perhaps matches TRBD1 (6 bases). CDR3 length equals 14 residues. Trimming removed 10 bases at V and 4 bases at J, with 17 bases between. Germline-derived CDR1 and CDR2 are LNHDA and SQIVND (reference sequence). The CDR3 DNA reads as TGTGCCACCTCCGGGGACATCCTAAATCAGCCCCAGCATTTT. It translates to CATSGDILNQPQHF.

V and J are TRBV30 and TRBJ2-2; D gene ambiguous. CDR1 and CDR2 (germline): GTSNPN, SVGIG (reference sequence). CDR3 length: 13 amino acids. The germline V and J ends were trimmed by 3 bases and 5 bases, with 10 bases remaining between them. CDR3 sequence reads: CAWRREETGELFF. The CDR3, as DNA: TGTGCCTGGAGAAGAGAGGAAACCGGGGAGCTGTTTTTT.

V usage is TRBV27 and J usage is TRBJ1-6; 7 nucleotides match TRBD1. The CDR3 contains 12 residues. The germline gives CDR1 MNHEY, CDR2 SMNVEV (reference sequence). J was trimmed by 7 bases and V by 6 bases; bases with no gene match: 0. CDR3 coding DNA: TGTGCCAGCAGGACAGGGAATTCACCCCTCCACTTT. This translates into CASRTGNSPLHF.

V usage is TRBV27 and J usage is TRBJ2-7; TRBD1 matches at 9 bases. The CDR3 runs to 16 residues. V gave up 5 bases and J gave up 0 bases; unmatched junction bases: 8. CDR1 is MNHEY, CDR2 SMNVEV, per germline (reference sequence). This chain's CDR3 is CASSTTGGLASYEQYF. The CDR3 DNA is TGTGCCAGCAGTACCACAGGGGGCCTAGCCTCCTACGAGCAGTACTTC.

J is TRBJ1-1 and V is TRBV27, with D maybe TRBD1 (5 bases). Germline loops: CDR1 MNHEY, CDR2 SMNVEV (reference sequence). Trimming removed 3 bases at V and 6 bases at J, with 14 bases between. The CDR3 has 14 amino acids. The CDR3 loop reads CASSLIGVRSEAFF. The CDR3 DNA sequence: TGTGCCAGCAGTTTGATAGGGGTGAGGTCTGAAGCTTTCTTT.

In its sample, this clone was seen once. The rearrangement links TRBV27 to TRBJ2-1; TRBD1 matches 9 bases. The germline gives CDR1 MNHEY, CDR2 SMNVEV (reference sequence). V lost 5 bases, J lost 7 bases, and 9 bases stayed unmatched. CDR3 size: 15 residues. The CDR3 is CASSPGQGRRNEQFF. The CDR3 DNA reads TGTGCCAGCAGTCCCGGACAGGGGCGTAGGAATGAGCAGTTCTTC.

The chain couples TRBV27 to TRBJ2-3; TRBD2 matches at 9 bases. The V and J ends lost 5 bases and 7 bases, in that order; junction bases with no gene match: 10. Germline CDR1 reads MNHEY; CDR2 reads SMNVEV (reference sequence). The CDR3 length is 15 residues. The CDR3 DNA reads TGTGCCAGCAGTCTCGGTAGCGGGGGCCCTAATACGCAGTATTTT. Amino acids: CASSLGSGGPNTQYF.

The V and J genes are TRBV4-3 and TRBJ1-1; weak D call: TRBD1 (6 bases). Germline lookup yields CDR1 LGHNA and CDR2 YSLEER. This CDR3 is 13 amino acids long. V was clipped by 4 bases and J by 6 bases, with 12 bases between them. In DNA form, the CDR3 reads TGCGCCAGCAGCCGTACAGGGTCCGCTGAAGCTTTCTTT. Its protein product is CASSRTGSAEAFF.

The chain carries TRBV6-1 and TRBJ1-5; TRBD1 matches 7 bases. V was clipped by 4 bases and J by 6 bases; unmatched bases: 12. The CDR3 extends over 16 amino acids. The germline gives CDR1 MNHNS, CDR2 SASEGT. DNA of the CDR3: TGTGCCAGCAGTGGATTACGCAGGGGGTTGGCTCAGCCCCAGCATTTT. Translation gives CASSGLRRGLAQPQHF.

This clone was seen a single time. The rearrangement uses TRBV7-8 and TRBJ2-5; perhaps TRBD1 as D (5 bases). Trimming pared 4 bases from V and 1 base from J, leaving 10 bases between. CDR1 is SGHVS, CDR2 FQNEAQ, per germline. This CDR3 is 14 amino acids long. The CDR3, as DNA: TGTGCCAGCAGCTCCCCTGGGGCCCAAGAGACCCAGTACTTC. It yields the protein CASSSPGAQETQYF. Full variable domain (outside the CDR3, taken from reference TRBV7-8 and TRBJ2-5): GAGVSQSPRYKVAKRGQDVALRCDPISGHVSLFWYQQALGQGPEFLTYFQNEAQLDKSGLPSDRFFAERPEGSVSTLKIQRTQQEDSAVYLCASSSPGAQETQYFGPGTRLLVL.

The chain has TRBV7-2 and TRBJ2-3, with D perhaps TRBD1 (6 bases). Trimming removed 2 bases at V and 5 bases at J, with 8 bases between. CDR3 length: 13 residues. Per germline, CDR1 SGHTA and CDR2 FQGNSA. DNA for the CDR3: TGTGCCAGCAGCTTACCGACAGGAGATACGCAGTATTTT. This sequence encodes CASSLPTGDTQYF.

The chain couples TRBV6-6 to TRBJ1-1; D is undetermined. Germline V gives CDR1 MNHNY, CDR2 SVGAGI (reference sequence). This CDR3 has 15 amino acids. Trimming shortened V by 0 bases and J by 4 bases, and 12 bases separated the two germline ends. The CDR3 sequence: CASSYSKLRGTEAFF. The CDR3 nucleotides read TGTGCCAGCAGTTACTCGAAATTGCGTGGCACTGAAGCTTTCTTT.

The J gene is TRBJ2-3, the V gene TRBV10-3, with D possibly being TRBD1 (6 bases). The V end lost 3 bases, the J end lost 4 bases, and 8 bases lay between the germline ends. Per germline, CDR1 ENHRY and CDR2 SYGVKD. The CDR3 extends over 13 amino acids. The CDR3 DNA is TGTGCCATCAGTGAAGGGGGTCCAGATACGCAGTATTTT. Protein sequence: CAISEGGPDTQYF.

The gene calls are TRBV6-5 and TRBJ1-6, with 8 positions matching TRBD1. Germline V gene sequence: CDR1 MNHEY, CDR2 SVGAGI. Trimming at V came to 2 bases and at J to 8 bases, leaving 5 bases not matched to a gene. The CDR3 has 15 residues. The CDR3 region is CASSYGQGVDSPLHF. As DNA, the CDR3 is TGTGCCAGCAGTTACGGACAGGGCGTAGATTCACCCCTCCACTTT.

The chain recombines TRBV28 with TRBJ1-2, with a weak D call TRBD1 (5 bases). V gave up 6 bases and J gave up 6 bases, with 11 bases separating them. The CDR3 is 12 residues long. Germline assignment: CDR1 MDHEN and CDR2 SYDVKM. Here the CDR3 reads CASSLGADGYTF. The CDR3 nucleotides are TGTGCCAGCAGCTTAGGGGCCGATGGCTACACCTTC.

The chain has TRBV7-2 and TRBJ2-7; 8 nucleotides match TRBD1. V trimming: 4 bases; J trimming: 2 bases; junction bases outside the gene matches: 4. The CDR3 totals 14 residues. Germline V CDR1 and CDR2: SGHTA, FQGNSA. CDR3 nucleotides: TGTGCCAGCAGCTCGGGACAGGAAGCCTACGAGCAGTACTTC. Protein sequence: CASSSGQEAYEQYF.

Here the CDR3 reads CASSLGREQFF. CDR3 DNA sequence: TGTGCCAGCAGTTTAGGGCGGGAGCAGTTCTTC. The chain recombines TRBV12-3 or TRBV12-4 with TRBJ2-1; D call uncertain. CDR3 size: 11 residues. The V and J ends lost 1 base and 10 bases respectively, with 5 bases between them.

This sequence joins TRBV15 and TRBJ2-1; TRBD1 matches 9 bases. Germline V gene sequence: CDR1 LNHNV, CDR2 YYDKDF (reference sequence). The CDR3 contains 15 residues. V dropped 2 bases and J dropped 8; count of bases not matched to a gene: 7. In nucleotides, the CDR3 is TGTGCCACCAGCAGATTAACAGGGGGCGGGCATGAGCAGTTCTTC. This codes for CATSRLTGGGHEQFF. The full variable domain, completed using reference TRBV15 and TRBJ2-1, is DAMVIQNPRYQVTQFGKPVTLSCSQTLNHNVMYWYQQKSSQAPKLLFHYYDKDFNNEADTPDNFQSRRPNTSFCFLDIRSPGLGDTAMYLCATSRLTGGGHEQFFGPGTRLTVL.

The rearrangement links TRBV7-3 to TRBJ2-1; TRBD2 matches 11 bases. The CDR3 extends over 14 amino acids. Germline V CDR1 and CDR2: SGHTA, FQGTGA. V dropped 6 bases and J dropped 8; count of bases not matched to a gene: 6. For the CDR3, the DNA is TGTGCCAGCAGAGCTAGCGGGGGGCTCGATGAGCAGTTCTTC. This codes for CASRASGGLDEQFF.

In its sample, this clone was seen once. V is TRBV19 and J is TRBJ2-4; perhaps TRBD1 as D (7 bases). V lost 7 bases and J lost 3, with 19 bases in between. CDR3 length: 16 residues. CDR1 LNHDA and CDR2 SQIVND come from the germline V gene (reference sequence). The CDR3 bases are TGTGCCAGTACTCCCAGGGGGGTCGGGGTCAAAAACATTCAGTACTTC. It codes for CASTPRGVGVKNIQYF.

This clone was seen just once. V and J are TRBV15 and TRBJ2-2; maybe TRBD2 (6 bases). V dropped 8 bases and J dropped 3 bases, with 13 bases sitting between them. Germline loops: CDR1 LNHNV, CDR2 YYDKDF (reference sequence). The CDR3 is made up of 14 amino acids. The DNA of the CDR3 is TGTGCCACCGGCGCCGGGGAGGACACCGGGGAGCTGTTTTTT. Residues: CATGAGEDTGELFF.